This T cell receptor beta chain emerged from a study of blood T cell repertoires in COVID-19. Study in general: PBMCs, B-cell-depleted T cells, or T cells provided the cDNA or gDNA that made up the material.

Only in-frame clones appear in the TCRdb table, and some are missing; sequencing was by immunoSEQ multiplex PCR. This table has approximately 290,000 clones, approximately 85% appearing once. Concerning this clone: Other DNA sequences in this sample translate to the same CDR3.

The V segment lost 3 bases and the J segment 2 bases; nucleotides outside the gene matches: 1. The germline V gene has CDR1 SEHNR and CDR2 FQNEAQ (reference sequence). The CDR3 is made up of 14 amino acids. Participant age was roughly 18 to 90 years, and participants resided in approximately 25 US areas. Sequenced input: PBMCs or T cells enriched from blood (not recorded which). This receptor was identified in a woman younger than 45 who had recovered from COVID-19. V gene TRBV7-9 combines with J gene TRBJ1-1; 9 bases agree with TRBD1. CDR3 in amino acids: CASSLGQGNTEAFF. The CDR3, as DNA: TGTGCCAGCAGCTTGGGACAGGGCAACACTGAAGCTTTCTTT. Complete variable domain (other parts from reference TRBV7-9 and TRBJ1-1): DTGVSQNPRHKITKRGQNVTFRCDPISEHNRLYWYRQTLGQGPEFLTYFQNEAQLEKSRLLSDRFSAERPKGSFSTLEIQRTEQGDSAMYLCASSLGQGNTEAFFGQGTRLTVV.